The rows below give T cell receptor beta chains drawn from one sample of a study of cytomegalovirus exposure and HLA in healthy donors. Assay: immunoSEQ multiplex PCR; the TCRdb copy retains only in-frame clones and omits some. The sample contains about 160,000 clones, around three quarters of which appear only once. Sequenced: PBMCs. The receptor set was obtained from a young man in good health and CMV-seropositive. Both conserved end residues are part of each CDR3. D genes are given only for firm matches. Expanded clones are given a class, and other clones once, few, many or no size at all.

j_gene | abundance | v_gene | d_gene | CDR3aa | CDR3nt
TRBJ1-5 | - | TRBV6-1 | - | CASSESPGDSNQPQHF | TGTGCCAGCAGTGAAAGCCCAGGGGATAGCAATCAGCCCCAGCATTTT
TRBJ1-5 | few | TRBV11-2 | TRBD1 | CASSQGQDSNQPQHF | TGTGCCAGCAGCCAGGGACAGGATAGCAATCAGCCCCAGCATTTT
TRBJ1-1 | - | TRBV6-5 | - | CASSYGGGLAEAFF | TGTGCCAGCAGTTACGGCGGGGGGCTGGCTGAAGCTTTCTTT
TRBJ1-2 | - | TRBV6-6 | TRBD1 | CASSYPEGAGGYTF | TGTGCCAGCAGTTACCCGGAGGGGGCGGGAGGCTACACCTTC
TRBJ2-7 | - | TRBV4-1 | TRBD2 | CASSQREGVVEQYF | TGCGCCAGCAGCCAACGGGAGGGGGTTGTCGAGCAGTACTTC
TRBJ2-7 | - | TRBV7-9 | - | CASSLVGVEQYF | TGTGCCAGCAGCTTAGTAGGGGTCGAGCAGTACTTC
TRBJ2-7 | - | TRBV27 | TRBD1 | CASSPTRQGAYEQYF | TGTGCCAGCAGCCCGACTAGACAGGGGGCTTACGAGCAGTACTTC
TRBJ2-3 | few | TRBV27 | - | CASRALDYNTDTQYF | TGTGCCAGCAGGGCTTTGGACTATAACACAGATACGCAGTATTTT
TRBJ1-2 | - | TRBV10-3 | TRBD1 | CAISRDRGSYGYTF | TGTGCCATCAGTAGGGACAGGGGATCCTATGGCTACACCTTC
TRBJ2-3 | - | TRBV9 | TRBD2 | CASSSGGPDTQYF | TGTGCCAGCAGTAGCGGGGGACCAGATACGCAGTATTTT
TRBJ1-5 | many | TRBV6-5 | TRBD1 | CASRSAGTGYQPQHF | TGTGCCAGCAGGTCGGCCGGGACAGGGTATCAGCCCCAGCATTTT
TRBJ2-7 | - | TRBV18 | - | CASSPQSGKRDEQYF | TGTGCCAGCTCACCACAATCGGGGAAACGAGACGAGCAGTACTTC
TRBJ2-3 | - | TRBV19 | - | CASSLSDRFRDTQYF | TGTGCCAGTAGTTTATCCGACAGATTCAGGGATACGCAGTATTTT
TRBJ2-3 | - | TRBV6-5 | TRBD1 | CASSRWDRGSDTQYF | TGTGCCAGCAGTCGGTGGGACAGGGGCTCAGATACGCAGTATTTT
TRBJ2-7 | - | TRBV27 | - | CASSLGRPYEQYF | TGTGCCAGCAGTTTGGGCAGACCTTACGAGCAGTACTTC
TRBJ1-6 | - | TRBV4-1 | - | CASSQDWSSYNSPLHF | TGCGCCAGCAGCCAAGATTGGAGCTCCTATAATTCACCCCTCCACTTT
TRBJ2-3 | - | TRBV14 | - | CASSQQGWADTQYF | TGTGCCAGCAGCCAACAGGGCTGGGCAGATACGCAGTATTTT
TRBJ1-1 | - | TRBV6-5 | TRBD1 | CASSLTGSGTEAFF | TGTGCCAGCAGCTTGACAGGGAGTGGAACTGAAGCTTTCTTT
TRBJ1-6 | - | TRBV4-1 | TRBD1 | CASSQAGQGGSPLHF | TGCGCCAGCAGCCAAGCTGGACAGGGGGGCTCACCCCTCCACTTT
TRBJ1-6 | - | TRBV28 | TRBD1 | CASSLWTGDINNSPLHF | TGTGCCAGCAGTTTATGGACAGGGGACATCAATAATTCACCCCTCCACTTT
TRBJ1-5 | - | TRBV6-1 | - | CASSEVRYSNQPQHF | TGTGCCAGCAGTGAAGTACGGTATAGCAATCAGCCCCAGCATTTT
TRBJ2-5 | - | TRBV4-3 | TRBD2 | CASSQQLAGEETQYF | TGCGCCAGCAGCCAACAACTAGCGGGGGAAGAGACCCAGTACTTC
TRBJ2-5 | few | TRBV5-1 | TRBD2 | CASSLETSGGGETQYF | TGCGCCAGCAGCTTGGAGACTAGCGGGGGTGGAGAGACCCAGTACTTC
TRBJ2-7 | - | TRBV5-6 | - | CASSHSYEQYF | TGTGCCAGCAGCCACTCCTACGAGCAGTACTTC
TRBJ2-3 | - | TRBV7-9 | - | CASSLRGPDTQYF | TGTGCCAGCAGCTTACGAGGCCCAGATACGCAGTATTTT
TRBJ1-4 | - | TRBV7-2 | TRBD1 | CASSSDRARTNEKLFF | TGTGCCAGCAGCTCAGACAGGGCTCGGACTAATGAAAAACTGTTTTTT
TRBJ2-7 | few | TRBV5-1 | - | CASSLDPGSYEQYF | TGCGCCAGCAGCTTGGATCCGGGCTCCTACGAGCAGTACTTC
TRBJ1-1 | - | TRBV19 | TRBD1 | CASRDRLNTEAFF | TGTGCCAGTCGGGACAGACTGAACACTGAAGCTTTCTTT
TRBJ2-7 | once | TRBV11-2 | TRBD1 | CASSLGGTGAYEQYF | TGTGCCAGCAGCTTAGGAGGAACAGGGGCCTACGAGCAGTACTTC
TRBJ2-3 | - | TRBV6-6 | TRBD2 | CASSRLAGGQDTQYF | TGTGCCAGCAGTCGGCTAGCGGGGGGGCAAGATACGCAGTATTTT
TRBJ2-7 | - | TRBV29-1 | - | CSVERGGGNEQYF | TGCAGCGTTGAAAGGGGTGGGGGGAACGAGCAGTACTTC
TRBJ2-1 | few | TRBV6-6 | TRBD1 | CASERGLSYNEQFF | TGTGCCAGCGAGAGGGGGCTCTCCTACAATGAGCAGTTCTTC
TRBJ2-5 | - | TRBV7-2 | TRBD2 | CASKRAGQQTQYF | TGTGCCAGCAAGCGAGCGGGGCAGCAGACCCAGTACTTC
TRBJ1-1 | - | TRBV29-1 | - | CSGRVPTTEAFF | TGCAGCGGCAGGGTCCCGACCACTGAAGCTTTCTTT
TRBJ1-1 | few | TRBV5-1 | TRBD1 | CASSLEGQKGGEAFF | TGCGCCAGCAGCTTGGAGGGACAGAAGGGCGGTGAAGCTTTCTTT
TRBJ2-7 | - | TRBV19 | TRBD2 | CASSTGLPYEQYF | TGTGCCAGTAGTACGGGACTACCGTACGAGCAGTACTTC
TRBJ2-1 | - | TRBV5-4 | - | CASSLGLERANNEQFF | TGTGCCAGCAGCCTGGGTTTGGAGAGAGCCAACAATGAGCAGTTCTTC
TRBJ2-3 | once | TRBV2 | - | CASSPLLSFTDTQYF | TGTGCCAGCAGTCCCCTCCTCAGTTTCACAGATACGCAGTATTTT
TRBJ1-1 | - | TRBV5-4 | TRBD1 | CASSSGQGGNTEAFF | TGTGCCAGCAGCTCCGGACAGGGGGGGAACACTGAAGCTTTCTTT
TRBJ2-7 | - | TRBV6-5 | TRBD1 | CASRGPGQGTYEQYF | TGTGCCAGCAGAGGGCCTGGACAGGGCACCTACGAGCAGTACTTC
TRBJ1-6 | - | TRBV7-8 | TRBD1 | CASTRPGQGGSPLHF | TGTGCCAGCACCAGACCCGGACAGGGTGGTTCACCCCTCCACTTT
TRBJ1-5 | - | TRBV15 | TRBD1 | CATSRADRGVNQPQHF | TGTGCCACCAGCAGAGCGGACAGGGGCGTGAATCAGCCCCAGCATTTT
TRBJ1-6 | - | TRBV4-3 | - | CASSQDLGASYNSPLHF | TGCGCCAGCAGCCAAGATCTGGGGGCATCGTATAATTCACCCCTCCACTTT
TRBJ1-1 | - | TRBV7-2 | - | CASSLEGAGNTEAFF | TGTGCCAGCAGCTTAGAAGGGGCTGGGAACACTGAAGCTTTCTTT
TRBJ2-5 | few | TRBV29-1 | - | CSVGDRGGETQYF | TGCAGCGTTGGAGACAGGGGAGGGGAGACCCAGTACTTC
TRBJ1-3 | - | TRBV4-1 | - | CASSQDRRVVYF | TGCGCCAGCAGCCAAGATCGGAGGGTCGTATATTTT
TRBJ1-6 | - | TRBV27 | TRBD1 | CASSSIRDRGYNSPLHF | TGTGCCAGCAGTTCGATCCGGGACAGGGGATATAATTCACCCCTCCACTTT
TRBJ1-2 | - | TRBV5-1 | TRBD1 | CASSPTGSHYGYTF | TGCGCCAGCAGCCCGACAGGGTCTCACTATGGCTACACCTTC
TRBJ2-7 | - | TRBV28 | TRBD2 | CASSTGTSLYEQYF | TGTGCCAGCAGTACCGGGACTAGTCTCTACGAGCAGTACTTC
TRBJ2-7 | few | TRBV9 | - | CASSVGSQGLHEQYF | TGTGCCAGCAGCGTAGGTAGTCAGGGCTTGCACGAGCAGTACTTC
TRBJ2-7 | - | TRBV5-1 | - | CASSPGNSYEQYF | TGCGCCAGCAGCCCGGGGAATTCCTACGAGCAGTACTTC
TRBJ2-7 | - | TRBV5-6 | TRBD1 | CASSPGTGGIYGAYEQYF | TGTGCCAGCAGCCCCGGGACAGGGGGGATATATGGGGCCTACGAGCAGTACTTC
TRBJ2-1 | - | TRBV2 | - | CASRNVGGPWHEQFF | TGTGCCAGCAGGAACGTCGGGGGGCCCTGGCATGAGCAGTTCTTC